This TCR beta chain was documented in a study of post-analysis software for immune sequencing data. With respect to this clonotype: Its antigen is unknown.

TCR beta libraries were prepared from cDNA with unique molecular identifiers. T cells numbering about 0.95 to 10 million gave rise to roughly 0.5 million cDNA molecules. Using its own MiXCR run on the PCR reads, TCRdb lists one record per CDR3 protein. The table lists 650,000 to 850,000 distinct CDR3 sequences, about 57% of them singletons. The CDR3 is 13 amino acids. Germline-derived CDR1 and CDR2 are MGHRA and YSYEKL. Study observations and caveats: Elevated frequency relative to controls characterized roughly five TRBV segments in patients, TRBV5-6, TRBV5-1 and TRBV20-1 among them.

This sequence joins TRBV4-1 and TRBJ2-5; the D is unclear. The DNA end is a closer match to TRBJ2-7, so the J assignment may be wrong. This sequence was found in a girl aged 10 to 17 with multiple sclerosis. The specimen was blood. CDR3 region: CASSQAVQYEQYF. CDR3 sequence (DNA): TGCGCCAGCAGCCAAGCCGTGCAGTACGAGCAGTACTTC.